The 23 T cell receptor beta chains given below trace back to one sample, sequenced in a study of blood T cell repertoires in COVID-19. Only in-frame clones appear in the TCRdb table, and some are missing; sequencing was by immunoSEQ multiplex PCR. The table includes around 310,000 clones, approximately 88% detected once. The sequencing input was PBMCs or T cells enriched from blood (not recorded which). Every receptor here comes from a man aged 30 to 45 who had recovered from COVID-19.

The chain has TRBV27 and TRBJ2-1; a weak D match, TRBD2 (5 bases). The CDR3 contains 15 residues. Trimming shortened V by 4 bases and J by 2 bases, and 12 bases separated the two germline ends. Germline V gene sequence: CDR1 MNHEY, CDR2 SMNVEV (reference sequence). The CDR3 sequence: CASSSGGTPYNEQFF. The CDR3, as DNA: TGTGCCAGCAGTTCAGGAGGAACTCCCTACAATGAGCAGTTCTTC.

In its sample, this clone was seen a few times. This sequence joins TRBV3-1 (or the pseudogene TRBV3-2) and TRBJ2-5, with D perhaps TRBD2 (5 bases). The germline CDR1 and CDR2 sequences are LGHDT and YNNKEL (reference sequence). The V end was cut by 0 bases, the J end by 9 bases, with 11 bases between. The CDR3 is 13 residues long. The CDR3, as DNA: TGTGCCAGCAGCCAAGACGGGAAGGCGGCCCAGTACTTC. It is translated as CASSQDGKAAQYF.

The chain recombines TRBV10-2 with TRBJ2-1, with 10 bases fitting TRBD1. The J segment lost 2 bases and the V segment lost 3 bases, leaving 1 base of the junction unmatched. In germline, CDR1 is WSHSY, CDR2 SAAADI. The CDR3 length is 15 residues. In nucleotides, the CDR3 is TGCGCCAGCAGTGAAGGGACAGGGGCCTACAATGAGCAGTTCTTC. It specifies CASSEGTGAYNEQFF.

V and J are TRBV7-9 and TRBJ1-6; 7 bases match TRBD1. V gave up 5 bases and J gave up 9 bases; unmatched junction bases: 10. Germline CDR1 SEHNR, CDR2 FQNEAQ (reference sequence). This CDR3 has 15 residues. The CDR3 DNA is TGTGCCAGCAGCCCCGAGACAGGGAATGGTTCACCCCTCCACTTT. It translates to CASSPETGNGSPLHF.

This chain uses TRBV27 with TRBJ2-5, with 12 bases lining up with TRBD1. Germline trimming cut 4 bases from V and 5 bases from J; bases unmatched to any gene: 5. The germline V gene encodes CDR1 MNHEY and CDR2 SMNVEV (reference sequence). The CDR3 consists of 15 residues. The CDR3, as DNA: TGTGCCAGCAGTTCATGGGACAGGGGGCGGGAGACCCAGTACTTC. This gives the protein CASSSWDRGRETQYF.

The V call is TRBV28, the J call TRBJ2-1; TRBD1 aligns across 10 bases. V lost 5 bases, J lost 5 bases, and 6 bases stayed unmatched. This CDR3 region has 15 residues. The V gene's germline CDR1 is MDHEN and CDR2 SYDVKM. The CDR3 is CASSHRDRGHNEQFF. DNA for the CDR3: TGTGCCAGCAGTCACCGGGACAGGGGTCACAATGAGCAGTTCTTC. Full variable domain (outside the CDR3, taken from reference TRBV28 and TRBJ2-1): DVKVTQSSRYLVKRTGEKVFLECVQDMDHENMFWYRQDPGLGLRLIYFSYDVKMKEKGDIPEGYSVSREKKERFSLILESASTNQTSMYLCASSHRDRGHNEQFFGPGTRLTVL.

The chain employs TRBV10-3 and TRBJ2-2, with 11 nucleotides matching TRBD2. Germline V gene sequence: CDR1 ENHRY, CDR2 SYGVKD. Germline trimming cut 4 bases from V and 0 bases from J; bases unmatched to any gene: 4. This CDR3 comprises 17 residues. The CDR3 is CAISGGSGGANTGELFF. DNA for the CDR3: TGTGCCATCAGTGGAGGTAGCGGGGGGGCGAACACCGGGGAGCTGTTTTTT.

This rearrangement joins TRBV19 to TRBJ2-2, with TRBD1 as a possible D gene (6 bases). The germline CDR1 and CDR2 sequences are LNHDA and SQIVND (reference sequence). The CDR3 is 15 amino acids. V lost 5 bases and J lost 4, with 14 bases in between. This chain's CDR3 is CASSYTGLTTGELFF. For the CDR3, the DNA is TGTGCCAGTAGTTATACAGGGTTGACCACCGGGGAGCTGTTTTTT.

The CDR3 DNA reads as TGTGCCATCGGAGGACAGGGTAATTCACCCCTCCACTTT. Its protein product is CAIGGQGNSPLHF. The V call is TRBV10-3, the J call TRBJ1-6; 8 bases line up with TRBD1. The germline gives CDR1 ENHRY, CDR2 SYGVKD. There are 13 residues in the CDR3. The V segment lost 8 bases and the J segment 6 bases; nucleotides outside the gene matches: 3.

This chain uses TRBV3-1 (or the pseudogene TRBV3-2) with TRBJ1-5, with TRBD1 identical over 7 bases. CDR3 length equals 14 residues. From germline, CDR1 is LGHDT and CDR2 YNNKEL (reference sequence). Unmatched junction bases numbered 4, after V lost 4 bases and J lost 4 bases. The CDR3 loop reads CASSRGQENQPQHF. CDR3 bases: TGTGCCAGCAGCCGAGGACAGGAAAATCAGCCCCAGCATTTT.

The V call is TRBV5-1, the J call TRBJ2-7; TRBD1 agrees at 11 bases. This CDR3 spans 13 amino acids. J was trimmed by 3 bases and V by 4 bases; bases with no gene match: 0. CDR1 and CDR2 from the germline V gene are SGHRS and YFSETQ. For the CDR3, the DNA is TGCGCCAGCAGCGGGACAGGGGGCTACGAGCAGTACTTC. Translation: CASSGTGGYEQYF.

The chain recombines TRBV14 with TRBJ1-1; D gene uncertain. CDR3 length equals 13 residues. Between the trimmed V and J ends, which lost 1 base and 5 bases, there was a span of 8 bases. Germline V CDR1 and CDR2: SGHDN, FVKESK. CDR3 DNA sequence: TGTGCCAGCAGCCAAGCGTCTCGGACTGAAGCTTTCTTT. Translating gives CASSQASRTEAFF. Full variable domain (rest looked up from reference TRBV14 and TRBJ1-1): EAGVTQFPSHSVIEKGQTVTLRCDPISGHDNLYWYRRVMGKEIKFLLHFVKESKQDESGMPNNRFLAERTGGTYSTLKVQPAELEDSGVYFCASSQASRTEAFFGQGTRLTVV.

The chain links TRBV28 to TRBJ1-1; D possibly corresponds to TRBD1 (6 bases). V lost 7 bases, J lost 4 bases, and 10 bases lay in between. The CDR3 covers 12 residues. Germline V CDR1 and CDR2: MDHEN, SYDVKM. The chain's CDR3 is CASILQGTEAFF. CDR3 DNA sequence: TGTGCCAGCATCTTACAGGGCACTGAAGCTTTCTTT.

V usage is TRBV6-1 and J usage is TRBJ2-3; 13 positions match TRBD2. Trimming at V came to 3 bases and at J to 0 bases, leaving 3 bases not matched to a gene. In germline, CDR1 is MNHNS, CDR2 SASEGT. The CDR3 has 17 residues. The CDR3 protein is CASSETSGGPSTDTQYF. The CDR3 DNA reads TGTGCCAGCAGTGAGACTAGCGGGGGGCCGAGCACAGATACGCAGTATTTT.

V gene TRBV9 combines with J gene TRBJ1-2, with 7 positions matching TRBD1. The V gene's germline CDR1 is SGDLS and CDR2 YYNGEE. The CDR3 covers 14 residues. After removal of 4 bases from V and 4 bases from J, the junction contained 7 bases not matched to a gene. CDR3 loop: CASSPGQNIYGYTF. CDR3 coding DNA: TGTGCCAGCAGCCCGGGACAGAACATCTATGGCTACACCTTC.

The rearrangement joins TRBV7-8 to TRBJ1-2; 10 bases are shared with TRBD1. This CDR3 is built from 16 residues. Germline values: CDR1 SGHVS, CDR2 FQNEAQ. V lost 1 base, J lost 4 bases, and 6 bases stayed unmatched. CDR3 bases: TGTGCCAGCAGCTTAGAGGGACAGGGGCCGGGCTATGGCTACACCTTC. It is translated as CASSLEGQGPGYGYTF.

The genes are TRBV21-1 and TRBJ1-1. TRBV21-1 is shown as a pseudogene. This CDR3 contains 16 residues. DNA of the CDR3: TGTGCCAGCAGCCCAACCTTCAACACCGGGGATCCTGAAGCTTTCTTT. Protein product: CASSPTFNTGDPEAFF.

The J gene is TRBJ1-4, the V gene TRBV7-9; 9 bases align to TRBD1. CDR3 length equals 14 residues. The germline CDR1 and CDR2 sequences are SEHNR and FQNEAQ (reference sequence). The V segment lost 3 bases and the J segment 8 bases; nucleotides outside the gene matches: 4. For the CDR3, the DNA is TGTGCCAGCAGCTTGGGACAGGGTTTAGAAAAACTGTTTTTT. Protein: CASSLGQGLEKLFF.

V is TRBV6-1 and J is TRBJ2-7, with 9 bases matching TRBD2. Germline-derived CDR1 and CDR2 are MNHNS and SASEGT. CDR3 length: 16 amino acids. The V and J ends lost 0 bases and 3 bases, in that order; junction bases with no gene match: 6. CDR3 sequence reads: CASSEAGAGGLYEQYF. The CDR3 DNA sequence: TGTGCCAGCAGTGAAGCAGGAGCGGGGGGACTCTACGAGCAGTACTTC.

The gene calls are TRBV28 and TRBJ2-1; 7 bases fit TRBD2. CDR1 and CDR2 (germline): MDHEN, SYDVKM. This CDR3 has 20 amino acids. The V gene end was trimmed by 3 bases and the J gene end by 4 bases; junction bases not matched to a gene: 21. This chain's CDR3 is CASSLRRDYRPDPSYNEQFF. The CDR3 DNA is TGTGCCAGCAGTTTGCGAAGGGACTACCGACCTGACCCCTCATACAATGAGCAGTTCTTC.

The rearrangement uses TRBV7-8 and TRBJ1-6; no definite D call. The germline CDR1 and CDR2 sequences are SGHVS and FQNEAQ. The CDR3 extends over 17 amino acids. V lost 5 bases to trimming and J lost 0 bases, with 14 bases between them. The CDR3, as DNA: TGTGCCAGCAGCCTTATGGTTGGGAGCTCCTATAATTCACCCCTCCACTTT. Translated, it gives CASSLMVGSSYNSPLHF.

The V gene is TRBV10-1, the J gene TRBJ1-1, with 8 bases aligning to TRBD1. Germline V gene lookup returns CDR1 WNHNN and CDR2 SYGVQD (reference sequence). The CDR3 is made up of 14 amino acids. The V segment lost 3 bases and the J segment 5 bases; nucleotides outside the gene matches: 5. The DNA for the CDR3 is TGCGCCAGCAGTGACGGACAGGGAACTACTGAAGCTTTCTTT. Encoded protein: CASSDGQGTTEAFF.

In regard to this clone: Other DNA sequences in this sample translate to the same CDR3. This chain uses TRBV5-1 with TRBJ1-1, with 9 bases identical to TRBD1. CDR1 is SGHRS and CDR2 is YFSETQ in the germline V gene. Germline trimming cut 3 bases from V and 1 base from J; bases unmatched to any gene: 4. This CDR3 has 15 amino acids. The CDR3, as DNA: TGCGCCAGCAGCTCCGGGACAGGGCCGAACACTGAAGCTTTCTTT. This codes for CASSSGTGPNTEAFF.